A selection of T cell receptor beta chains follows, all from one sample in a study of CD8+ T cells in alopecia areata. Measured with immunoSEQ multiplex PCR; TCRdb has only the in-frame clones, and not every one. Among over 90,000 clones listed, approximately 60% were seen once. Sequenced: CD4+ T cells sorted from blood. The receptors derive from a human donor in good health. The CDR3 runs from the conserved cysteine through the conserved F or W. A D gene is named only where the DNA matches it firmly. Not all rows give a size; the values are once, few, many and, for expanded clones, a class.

DNA: TGTGCCAGCACCACTAGGGCTTCGATAGGCTATGGCTACACCTTC; CDR3: CASTTRASIGYGYTF; D: .; size: .; J: TRBJ1-2; V: TRBV6-6
DNA: TGCGCCAGCAGCTTGGATATCGCTGTTGACTACACCTTC; CDR3: CASSLDIAVDYTF; D: .; size: many; J: TRBJ1-2; V: TRBV5-1
DNA: TGCGCCAGCAGCCCCGGGACGCACTCCTACGAGCAGTACTTC; CDR3: CASSPGTHSYEQYF; D: .; size: .; J: TRBJ2-7; V: TRBV5-1
DNA: TGCAGCGTTGGGGGGCCGCCGGGACTAGCGGCCACCGGGGAGCTGTTTTTT; CDR3: CSVGGPPGLAATGELFF; D: TRBD2; size: .; J: TRBJ2-2; V: TRBV29-1
DNA: TGTGCCTGGAGTCGGGATGGGGGCTACACCTTC; CDR3: CAWSRDGGYTF; D: .; size: few; J: TRBJ1-2; V: TRBV30
DNA: TGCAGCGTTGGAAGGGGGACTGACCCTCTGAACGAGCAGTACTTC; CDR3: CSVGRGTDPLNEQYF; D: .; size: .; J: TRBJ2-7; V: TRBV29-1
DNA: TGTGCCAGCAGCTTAGATCAGGGGGCTGGCTACACCTTC; CDR3: CASSLDQGAGYTF; D: TRBD1; size: .; J: TRBJ1-2; V: TRBV11-2
DNA: TGCAGCGTCGGACAGATTAGCTCCTACAATGAGCAGTTCTTC; CDR3: CSVGQISSYNEQFF; D: .; size: once; J: TRBJ2-1; V: TRBV29-1
DNA: TGTGCCAGTAGTATACAGGGTAGGGGCAATCAGCCCCAGCATTTT; CDR3: CASSIQGRGNQPQHF; D: .; size: .; J: TRBJ1-5; V: TRBV19
DNA: TGCAGCGGTCAGGGCGGGATAATAAACTATGGCTACACCTTC; CDR3: CSGQGGIINYGYTF; D: .; size: .; J: TRBJ1-2; V: TRBV29-1
DNA: TGTGCCACCAGCAGAGATAAGTGGGGTCAGCCCCAGCATTTT; CDR3: CATSRDKWGQPQHF; D: .; size: .; J: TRBJ1-5; V: TRBV15
DNA: TGCAGCGTTGCTTGGCGGGGGGGCTACGAGCAGTACTTC; CDR3: CSVAWRGGYEQYF; D: TRBD2; size: .; J: TRBJ2-7; V: TRBV29-1
DNA: TGTGCCAGCAGCTCTCTCAGTAAATCCCTGTTTTTT; CDR3: CASSSLSKSLFF; D: .; size: few; J: TRBJ2-2; V: TRBV7-9
DNA: TGCGCCAGCAGCCAACCCCTCCTCGGGAGACTACAGGGGGCGAATCAGCCCCAGCATTTT; CDR3: CASSQPLLGRLQGANQPQHF; D: TRBD1; size: .; J: TRBJ1-5; V: TRBV4-3
DNA: TGTGCCAGCTCACGGGACAGGGTGAACACTGAAGCTTTCTTT; CDR3: CASSRDRVNTEAFF; D: TRBD1; size: .; J: TRBJ1-1; V: TRBV18
DNA: TGTGCCAGCAGATTCAGGGACAGGGTCCCCTACGAGCAGTACTTC; CDR3: CASRFRDRVPYEQYF; D: TRBD1; size: few; J: TRBJ2-7; V: TRBV28
DNA: TGCGCCAGCAGCCAAGTGGCCCAGACCACAGATACGCAGTATTTT; CDR3: CASSQVAQTTDTQYF; D: .; size: .; J: TRBJ2-3; V: TRBV4-1
DNA: TGTGCCAGCTCACCAGGCAGGGATCACATTCAGTACTTC; CDR3: CASSPGRDHIQYF; D: .; size: few; J: TRBJ2-4; V: TRBV18